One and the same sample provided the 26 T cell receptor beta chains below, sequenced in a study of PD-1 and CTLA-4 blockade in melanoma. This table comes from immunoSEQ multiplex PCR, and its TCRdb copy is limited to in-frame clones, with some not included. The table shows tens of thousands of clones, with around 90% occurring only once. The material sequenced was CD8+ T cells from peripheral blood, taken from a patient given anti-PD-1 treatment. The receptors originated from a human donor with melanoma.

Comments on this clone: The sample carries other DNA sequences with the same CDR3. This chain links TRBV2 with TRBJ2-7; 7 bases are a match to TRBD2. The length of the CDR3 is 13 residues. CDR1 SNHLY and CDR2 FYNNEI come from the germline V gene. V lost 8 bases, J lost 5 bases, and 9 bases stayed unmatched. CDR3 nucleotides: TGTGCCAGCGAAGGACTAGAAGGCCACGAGCAGTACTTC. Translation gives CASEGLEGHEQYF.

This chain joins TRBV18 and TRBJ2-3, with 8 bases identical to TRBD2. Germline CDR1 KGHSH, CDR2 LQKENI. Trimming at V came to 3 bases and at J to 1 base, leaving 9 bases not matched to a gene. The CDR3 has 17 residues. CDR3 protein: CASSPLFSGEGTDTQYF. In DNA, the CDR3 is TGTGCCAGCTCACCCCTCTTTAGCGGGGAAGGCACAGATACGCAGTATTTT.

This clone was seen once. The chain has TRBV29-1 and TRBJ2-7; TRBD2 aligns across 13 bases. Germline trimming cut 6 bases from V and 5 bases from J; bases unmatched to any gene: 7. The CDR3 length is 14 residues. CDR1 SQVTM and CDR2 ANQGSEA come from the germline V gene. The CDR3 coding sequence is TGCAGCGTGCGGACTAGCGGGAGAACCAACGAGCAGTACTTC. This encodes CSVRTSGRTNEQYF.

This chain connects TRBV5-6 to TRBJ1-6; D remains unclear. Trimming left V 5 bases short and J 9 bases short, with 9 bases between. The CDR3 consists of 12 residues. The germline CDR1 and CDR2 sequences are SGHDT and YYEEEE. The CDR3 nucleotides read TGTGCCAGCAGTCTAGGGAGTTCACCCCTCCACTTT. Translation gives CASSLGSSPLHF.

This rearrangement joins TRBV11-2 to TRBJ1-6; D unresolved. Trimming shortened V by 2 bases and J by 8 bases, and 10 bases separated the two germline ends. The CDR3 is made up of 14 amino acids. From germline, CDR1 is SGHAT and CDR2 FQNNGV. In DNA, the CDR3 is TGTGCCAGCAGCTTACAGTTCGGAGATTCACCCCTCCACTTT. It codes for CASSLQFGDSPLHF. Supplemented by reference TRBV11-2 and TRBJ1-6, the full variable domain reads EAGVAQSPRYKIIEKRQSVAFWCNPISGHATLYWYQQILGQGPKLLIQFQNNGVVDDSQLPKDRFSAERLKGVDSTLKIQPAKLEDSAVYLCASSLQFGDSPLHFGNGTRLTVT.

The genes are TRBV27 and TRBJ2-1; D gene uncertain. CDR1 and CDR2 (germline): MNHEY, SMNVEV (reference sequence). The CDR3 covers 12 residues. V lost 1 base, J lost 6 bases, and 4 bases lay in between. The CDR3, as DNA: TGTGCCAGCAGTTTATTGGGCAATGAGCAGTTCTTC. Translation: CASSLLGNEQFF.

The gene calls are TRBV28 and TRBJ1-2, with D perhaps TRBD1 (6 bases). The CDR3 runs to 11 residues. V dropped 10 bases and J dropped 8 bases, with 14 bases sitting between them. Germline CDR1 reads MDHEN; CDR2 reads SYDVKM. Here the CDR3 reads CAINYRDGYTF. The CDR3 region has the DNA TGTGCCATCAACTACAGGGACGGCTACACCTTC.

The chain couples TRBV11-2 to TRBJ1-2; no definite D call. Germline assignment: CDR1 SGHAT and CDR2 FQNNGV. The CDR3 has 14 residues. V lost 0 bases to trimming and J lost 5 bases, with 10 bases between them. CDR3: CASSLDAGGYGYTF. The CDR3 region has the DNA TGTGCCAGCAGCTTAGACGCGGGAGGGTATGGCTACACCTTC.

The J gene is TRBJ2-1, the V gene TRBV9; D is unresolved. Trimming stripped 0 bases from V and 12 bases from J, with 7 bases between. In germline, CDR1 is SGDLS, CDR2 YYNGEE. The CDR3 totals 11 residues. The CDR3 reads CASSVGSAQFF. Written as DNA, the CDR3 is TGTGCCAGCAGCGTAGGCTCAGCGCAGTTCTTC.

CDR3 region: CASSLGPGELFF. The DNA for the CDR3 is TGTGCCAGCAGCTTGGGGCCCGGGGAGCTGTTTTTT. The genes are TRBV7-3 and TRBJ2-2, with D perhaps matching TRBD1 (5 bases). Germline CDR1 reads SGHTA; CDR2 reads FQGTGA. This CDR3 has 12 residues. Trimming left V 3 bases short and J 6 bases short, with 5 bases between.

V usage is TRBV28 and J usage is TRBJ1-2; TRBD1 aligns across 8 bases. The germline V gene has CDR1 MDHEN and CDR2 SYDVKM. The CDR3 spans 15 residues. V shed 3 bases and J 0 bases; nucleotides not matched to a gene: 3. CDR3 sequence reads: CASSLQGAPNYGYTF. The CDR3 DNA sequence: TGTGCCAGCAGTTTGCAGGGGGCGCCTAACTATGGCTACACCTTC.

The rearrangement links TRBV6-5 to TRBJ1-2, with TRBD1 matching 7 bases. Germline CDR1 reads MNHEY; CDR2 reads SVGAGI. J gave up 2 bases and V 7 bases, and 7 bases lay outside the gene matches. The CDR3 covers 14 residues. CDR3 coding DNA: TGTGCCAGCACACCAGGGGGTCTAAACTATGGCTACACCTTC. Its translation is CASTPGGLNYGYTF.

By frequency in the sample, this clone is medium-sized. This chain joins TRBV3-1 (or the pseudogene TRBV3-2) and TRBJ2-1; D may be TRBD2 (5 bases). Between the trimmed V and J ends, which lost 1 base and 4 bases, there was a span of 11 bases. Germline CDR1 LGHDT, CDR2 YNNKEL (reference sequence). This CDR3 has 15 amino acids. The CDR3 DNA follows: TGTGCCAGCAGCCAAGGCGGTAGCGCATACAATGAGCAGTTCTTC. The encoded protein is CASSQGGSAYNEQFF.

The CDR3 loop is CASSRADRPLETQYF. In nucleotides, the CDR3 is TGTGCCAGTAGTAGGGCGGACAGGCCCTTGGAGACCCAGTACTTC. This chain joins TRBV19 and TRBJ2-5; 7 bases map to TRBD1. Germline loops: CDR1 LNHDA, CDR2 SQIVND (reference sequence). The CDR3 has 15 residues. V was pared by 4 bases and J by 5 bases, with 10 bases of the junction left unmatched.

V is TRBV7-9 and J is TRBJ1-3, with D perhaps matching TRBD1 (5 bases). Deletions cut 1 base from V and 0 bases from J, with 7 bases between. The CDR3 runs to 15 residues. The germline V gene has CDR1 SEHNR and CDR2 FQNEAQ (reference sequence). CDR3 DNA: TGTGCCAGCAGCTTAGGAGGGACCTCTGGAAACACCATATATTTT. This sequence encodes CASSLGGTSGNTIYF.

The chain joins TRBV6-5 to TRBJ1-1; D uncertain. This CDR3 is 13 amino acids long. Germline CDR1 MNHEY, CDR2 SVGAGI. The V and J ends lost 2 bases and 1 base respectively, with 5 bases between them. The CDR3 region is CASSYAANTEAFF. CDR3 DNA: TGTGCCAGCAGTTACGCGGCGAACACTGAAGCTTTCTTT.

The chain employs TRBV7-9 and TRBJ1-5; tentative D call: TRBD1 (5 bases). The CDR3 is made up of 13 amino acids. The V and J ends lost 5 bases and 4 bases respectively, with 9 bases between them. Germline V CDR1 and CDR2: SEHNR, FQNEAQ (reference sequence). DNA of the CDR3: TGTGCCAGCAGCCAGGGCCAGAATCAGCCCCAGCATTTT. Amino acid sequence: CASSQGQNQPQHF. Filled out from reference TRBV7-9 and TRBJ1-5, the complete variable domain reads DTGVSQNPRHKITKRGQNVTFRCDPISEHNRLYWYRQTLGQGPEFLTYFQNEAQLEKSRLLSDRFSAERPKGSFSTLEIQRTEQGDSAMYLCASSQGQNQPQHFGDGTRLSIL.

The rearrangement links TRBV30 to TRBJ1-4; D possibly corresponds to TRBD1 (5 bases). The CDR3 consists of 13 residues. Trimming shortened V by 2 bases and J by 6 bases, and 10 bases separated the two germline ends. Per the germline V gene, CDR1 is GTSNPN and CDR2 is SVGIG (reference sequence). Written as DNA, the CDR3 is TGTGCCTGGAGTACGACAGAACATGAAAAACTGTTTTTT. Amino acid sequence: CAWSTTEHEKLFF.

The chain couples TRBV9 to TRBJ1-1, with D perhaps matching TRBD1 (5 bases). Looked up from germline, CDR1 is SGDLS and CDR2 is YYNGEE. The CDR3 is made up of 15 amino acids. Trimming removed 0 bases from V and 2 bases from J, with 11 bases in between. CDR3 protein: CASSVEGDANTEAFF. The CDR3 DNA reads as TGTGCCAGCAGCGTAGAAGGGGACGCCAACACTGAAGCTTTCTTT.

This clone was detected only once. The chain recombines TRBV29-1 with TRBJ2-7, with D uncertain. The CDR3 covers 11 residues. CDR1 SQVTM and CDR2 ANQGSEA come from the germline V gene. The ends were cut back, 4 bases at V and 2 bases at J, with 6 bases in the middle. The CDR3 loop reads CSVVATYEQYF. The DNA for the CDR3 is TGCAGCGTTGTCGCAACCTACGAGCAGTACTTC.

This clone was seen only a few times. This chain's CDR3 is CASSDGGQGSNQPQHF. CDR3 coding DNA: TGTGCCAGCAGTGATGGAGGACAGGGCAGCAATCAGCCCCAGCATTTT. The chain combines TRBV25-1 with TRBJ1-5; 8 nucleotides align to TRBD1. There are 16 residues in the CDR3. Trimming removed 3 bases from V and 1 base from J; junction bases left unmatched: 5. Germline-derived CDR1 and CDR2 are MGHDK and SYGVNS. Full variable domain (rest looked up from reference TRBV25-1 and TRBJ1-5): EADIYQTPRYLVIGTGKKITLECSQTMGHDKMYWYQQDPGMELHLIHYSYGVNSTEKGDLSSESTVSRIRTEHFPLTLESARPSHTSQYLCASSDGGQGSNQPQHFGDGTRLSIL.

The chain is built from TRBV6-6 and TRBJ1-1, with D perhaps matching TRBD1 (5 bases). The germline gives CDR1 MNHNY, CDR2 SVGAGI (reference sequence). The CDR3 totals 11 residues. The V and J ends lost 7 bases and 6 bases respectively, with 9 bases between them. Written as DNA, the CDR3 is TGTGCCAGCAATCAGGGACCTGAAGCTTTCTTT. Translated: CASNQGPEAFF.

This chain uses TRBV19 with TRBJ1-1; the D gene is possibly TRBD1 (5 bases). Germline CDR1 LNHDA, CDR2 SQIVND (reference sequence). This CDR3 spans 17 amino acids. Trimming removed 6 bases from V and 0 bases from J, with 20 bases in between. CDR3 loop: CASSTQGPSDLNTEAFF. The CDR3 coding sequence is TGTGCCAGTAGCACCCAGGGCCCCTCGGATCTGAACACTGAAGCTTTCTTT.

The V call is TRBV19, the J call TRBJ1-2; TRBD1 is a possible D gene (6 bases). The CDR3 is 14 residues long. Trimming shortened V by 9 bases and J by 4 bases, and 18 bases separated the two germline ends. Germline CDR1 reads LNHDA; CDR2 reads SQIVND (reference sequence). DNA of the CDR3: TGTGCCAGCCGAGACAGGTCTGTGGGCTATGGCTACACCTTC. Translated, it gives CASRDRSVGYGYTF. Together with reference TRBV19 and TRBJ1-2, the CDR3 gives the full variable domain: DGGITQSPKYLFRKEGQNVTLSCEQNLNHDAMYWYRQDPGQGLRLIYYSQIVNDFQKGDIAEGYSVSREKKESFPLTVTSAQKNPTAFYLCASRDRSVGYGYTFGSGTRLTVV.

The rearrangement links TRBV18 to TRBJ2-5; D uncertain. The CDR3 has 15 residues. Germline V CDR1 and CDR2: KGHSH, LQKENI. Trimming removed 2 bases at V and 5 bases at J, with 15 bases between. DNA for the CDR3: TGTGCCAGCTCACCAAGGGATAAGGGATGGGAGACCCAGTACTTC. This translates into CASSPRDKGWETQYF. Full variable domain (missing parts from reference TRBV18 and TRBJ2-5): NAGVMQNPRHLVRRRGQEARLRCSPMKGHSHVYWYRQLPEEGLKFMVYLQKENIIDESGMPKERFSAEFPKEGPSILRIQQVVRGDSAAYFCASSPRDKGWETQYFGPGTRLLVL.

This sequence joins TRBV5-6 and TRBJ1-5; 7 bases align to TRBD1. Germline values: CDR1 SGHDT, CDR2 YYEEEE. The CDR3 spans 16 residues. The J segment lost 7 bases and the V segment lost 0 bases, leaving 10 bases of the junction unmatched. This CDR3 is CASSLAIEGAGQPQHF. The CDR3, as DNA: TGTGCCAGCAGCTTGGCAATAGAGGGGGCAGGGCAGCCCCAGCATTTT.